What follows is one T cell receptor beta chain and its context. No antigen is known for it. Germline and junction disagree at one end, which may indicate a read error. Each 20-30 mg portion of unsorted bulk tissue served as the source for co-extraction of RNA and DNA. Infection with HBV was chronic in patients; they were treatment-naive. CDR3 length equals 14 residues. Germline V gene sequence: CDR1 MGHDK, CDR2 SYGVNS. This record comes from a study of tumor-infiltrating lymphocytes in primary liver carcinoma. On the study more broadly: Staging placed the tumors at T1-T3 N0M0, and they measured 4.2 to 10 cm across. Regardless of tissue type, samples showed similar yields of roughly 3.5 to 7.5 million productive TCRbeta reads.

Priming with a constant-region primer yielded TCR beta cDNA from around 540 ng total RNA. TCR beta libraries came from three nested multiplex PCR rounds using slightly modified ARM-PCR. Use of TRBV1-TRBV30 forward primers with a C-beta reverse primer characterized the first two PCR rounds, which lasted nine to eleven cycles each. TCRdb re-called the multiplex PCR reads with MiXCR, one entry per CDR3 protein. The profile shows about 120,000 distinct CDR3 sequences, about two thirds of them singletons. The study, taken as a whole, reports: In tumor-adjacent and tumor-blood pairs, overlap was lower than in tumor region pairs.

The TCR originated in a woman aged 55-70 years with primary liver carcinoma and hepatitis B virus infection. Specimen: tumor-adjacent normal liver tissue. The chain links TRBV25-1 to TRBJ1-2, with 10 bases that match TRBD1. For the CDR3, the DNA is TGTGCCAGCGGTGAGGGACAGGGGATCTATGGCTACACCTTC. This sequence encodes CASGEGQGIYGYTF.